This TCR beta chain was sequenced during a study of CD8+CD57+ T cells in acquired aplastic anemia. Study observations and caveats: A significant difference in CD8+ Simpson's diversity between patients and controls was not found.

The table lists this clonotype with many counts. Its cognate antigen is unknown. Investigators profiled TCR beta VDJ and CDR3 from genomic DNA template. TCRdb itself ran the reads through MiXCR, one entry per CDR3 protein. The repertoire holds around 130,000 distinct CDR3 sequences, with roughly 55% as singletons. In patients chosen for sequencing, flow cytometry had shown CD8+CD57+ cell expansion. The CDR3 has 17 amino acids. From germline, CDR1 is SGDLS and CDR2 YYNGEE. V dropped 2 bases and J dropped 7; count of bases not matched to a gene: 10. V and J are TRBV9 and TRBJ2-1, with 12 bases fitting TRBD2. Specimen: sorted CD4+, CD8+, or CD8+CD57+ T cells (not recorded which) from PBMCs. This sequence originates from a human donor with aplastic anemia. The CDR3 DNA is TGTGCCAGCAGCGTTGATCGGACTAGCGGGGCACTTAATGAGCAGTTCTTC. It specifies CASSVDRTSGALNEQFF.